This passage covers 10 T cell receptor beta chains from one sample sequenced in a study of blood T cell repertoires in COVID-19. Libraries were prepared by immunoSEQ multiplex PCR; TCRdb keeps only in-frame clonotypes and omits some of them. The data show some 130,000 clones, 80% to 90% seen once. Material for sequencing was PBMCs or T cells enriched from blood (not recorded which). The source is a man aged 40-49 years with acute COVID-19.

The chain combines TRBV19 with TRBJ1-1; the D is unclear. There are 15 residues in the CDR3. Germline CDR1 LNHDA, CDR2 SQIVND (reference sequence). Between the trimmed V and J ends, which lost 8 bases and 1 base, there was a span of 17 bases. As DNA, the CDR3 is TGTGCCAGTGCCGACGGTGGACTTCCGAACACTGAAGCTTTCTTT. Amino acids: CASADGGLPNTEAFF.

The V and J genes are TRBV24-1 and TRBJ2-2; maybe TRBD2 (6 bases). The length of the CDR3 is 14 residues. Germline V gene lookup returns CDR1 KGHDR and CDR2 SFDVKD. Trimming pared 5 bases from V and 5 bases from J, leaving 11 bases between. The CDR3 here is CATSVGLNTGELFF. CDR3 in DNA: TGTGCCACCAGTGTTGGACTAAATACCGGGGAGCTGTTTTTT.

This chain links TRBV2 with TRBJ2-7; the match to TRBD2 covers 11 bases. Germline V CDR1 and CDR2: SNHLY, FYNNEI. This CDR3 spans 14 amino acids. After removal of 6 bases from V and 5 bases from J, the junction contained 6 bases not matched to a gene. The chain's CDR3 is CASRELAGVDEQYF. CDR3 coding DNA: TGTGCCAGCAGGGAACTAGCGGGAGTAGACGAGCAGTACTTC.

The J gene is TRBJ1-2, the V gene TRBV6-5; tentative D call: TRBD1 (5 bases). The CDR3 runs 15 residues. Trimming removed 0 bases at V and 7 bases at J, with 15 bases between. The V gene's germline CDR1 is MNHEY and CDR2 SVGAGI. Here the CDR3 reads CASSYSMGQIGGYTF. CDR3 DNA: TGTGCCAGCAGTTACTCGATGGGGCAGATAGGTGGCTACACCTTC.

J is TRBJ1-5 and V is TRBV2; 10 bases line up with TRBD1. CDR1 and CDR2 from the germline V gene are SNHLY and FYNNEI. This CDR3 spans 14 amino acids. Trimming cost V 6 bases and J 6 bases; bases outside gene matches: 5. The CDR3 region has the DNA TGTGCCAGCAGGACTGACAGGGGGCGTCAGCCCCAGCATTTT. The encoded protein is CASRTDRGRQPQHF.

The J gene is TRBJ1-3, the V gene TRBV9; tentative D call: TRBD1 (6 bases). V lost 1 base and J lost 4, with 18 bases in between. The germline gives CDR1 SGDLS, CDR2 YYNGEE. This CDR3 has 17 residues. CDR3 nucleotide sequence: TGTGCCAGCAGCGTACATTCCTTTTCCGGGACAGGAAACACCATATATTTT. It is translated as CASSVHSFSGTGNTIYF.

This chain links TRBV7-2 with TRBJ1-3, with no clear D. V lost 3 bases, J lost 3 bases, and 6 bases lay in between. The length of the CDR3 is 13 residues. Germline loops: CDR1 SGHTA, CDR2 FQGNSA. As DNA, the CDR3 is TGTGCCAGCAGCTTGGCGGATGGAAACACCATATATTTT. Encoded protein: CASSLADGNTIYF.

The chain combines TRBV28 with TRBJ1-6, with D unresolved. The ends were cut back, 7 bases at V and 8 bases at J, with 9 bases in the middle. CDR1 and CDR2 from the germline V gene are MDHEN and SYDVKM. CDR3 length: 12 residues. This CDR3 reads CASTRLYSPLHF. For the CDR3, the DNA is TGTGCCAGCACAAGACTCTATTCACCCCTCCACTTT.

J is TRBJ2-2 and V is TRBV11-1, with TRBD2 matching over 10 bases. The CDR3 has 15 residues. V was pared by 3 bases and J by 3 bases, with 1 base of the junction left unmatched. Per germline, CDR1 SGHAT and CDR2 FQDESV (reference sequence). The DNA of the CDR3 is TGTGCCAGCAGCTTTGGACTAGCGGACACCGGGGAGCTGTTTTTT. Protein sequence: CASSFGLADTGELFF.

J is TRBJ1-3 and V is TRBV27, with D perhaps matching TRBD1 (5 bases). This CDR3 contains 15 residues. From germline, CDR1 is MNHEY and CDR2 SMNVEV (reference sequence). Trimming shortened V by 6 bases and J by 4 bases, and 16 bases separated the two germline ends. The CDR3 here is CASSPDGGKGNTIYF. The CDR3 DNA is TGTGCCAGCAGCCCCGACGGGGGAAAAGGAAACACCATATATTTT.